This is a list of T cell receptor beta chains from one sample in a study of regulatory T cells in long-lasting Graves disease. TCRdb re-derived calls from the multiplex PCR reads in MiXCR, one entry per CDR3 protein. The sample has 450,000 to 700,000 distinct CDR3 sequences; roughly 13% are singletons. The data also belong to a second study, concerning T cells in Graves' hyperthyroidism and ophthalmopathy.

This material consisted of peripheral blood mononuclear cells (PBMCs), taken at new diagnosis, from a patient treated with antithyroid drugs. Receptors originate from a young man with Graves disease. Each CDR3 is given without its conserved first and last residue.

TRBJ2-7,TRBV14,ASSPAYRDNEQY
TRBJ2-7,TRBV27,ATSAGPYEQY
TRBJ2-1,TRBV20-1,SGEDRRNEQF
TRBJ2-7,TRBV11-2,ASSLGGLAGIIYEQY
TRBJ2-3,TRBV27,ASSLGQHTDTQY
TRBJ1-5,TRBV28,ASSFSVIQGSPDQPQH
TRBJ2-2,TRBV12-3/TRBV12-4,ASGRQSTGELF
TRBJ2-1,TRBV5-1,ASSLGLAGGPYEQF
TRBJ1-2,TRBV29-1,SGDGPLDRPSGGYT
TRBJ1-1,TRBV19,ASSATGRTEAF
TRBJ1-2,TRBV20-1,SASQTGNYGYT
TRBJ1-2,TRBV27,ASSFHGPDYGYT
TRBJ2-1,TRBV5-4,ASSLGGRGRAGDEQF
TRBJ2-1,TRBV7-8,ASSGRDPKSYNEQF
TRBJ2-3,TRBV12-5,ASGLALRGFRPTDTQY
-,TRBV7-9,ASSSAGLAGVETQY
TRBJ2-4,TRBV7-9,ASSLWPAGLAKNIQY
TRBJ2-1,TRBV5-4,ASSSGTSGRAEEQF
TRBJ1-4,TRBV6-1,ASRIGATNEKLF
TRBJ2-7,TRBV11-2,ASSLVTSGSSSYEQY
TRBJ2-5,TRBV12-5,ASATPTSKKD
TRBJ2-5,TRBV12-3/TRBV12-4,ASSLEGVPQETQY
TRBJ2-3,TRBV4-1,ASSQAITGGGDTQY
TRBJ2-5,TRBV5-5,ASSQGGWYQETQY
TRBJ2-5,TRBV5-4,ASSPQGRPGETQY
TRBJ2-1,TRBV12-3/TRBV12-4,ASKRPRAGWDEQF
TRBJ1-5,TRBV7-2,ASSSRTGGSLQPQH
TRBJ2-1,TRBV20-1,SAVLPGYNEQF
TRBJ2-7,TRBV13,ASSPSLGSGNSYEQY
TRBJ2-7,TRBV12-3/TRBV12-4,ASSPFDVYEQY
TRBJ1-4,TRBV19,ASSSQENEKLL
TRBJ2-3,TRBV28,ASSETGRAADTQY
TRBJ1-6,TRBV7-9,ASSPRGGDSPLH
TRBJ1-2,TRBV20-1,SARDPPRTGGNYGYT
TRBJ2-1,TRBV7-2,ASSLGLAYNEQF
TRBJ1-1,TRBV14,ASSRGEGWETEAF
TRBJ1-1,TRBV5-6,ASTLTGSRKRTEAF
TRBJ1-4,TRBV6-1,AYGRGKLF
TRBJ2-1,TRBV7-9,ASSSTLAGRNEQF
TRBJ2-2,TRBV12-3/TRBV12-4,ASSFGDSVTGELF
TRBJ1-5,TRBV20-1,SANLDRSNQPQH
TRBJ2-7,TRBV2,ATIPRAFGGEQY
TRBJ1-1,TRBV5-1,ASSLARDKETEAF
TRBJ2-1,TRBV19,ASRQGGSYEQF
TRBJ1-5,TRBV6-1,ASTRQGENQPQH
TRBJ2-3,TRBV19,ASSIGQRTDTQY
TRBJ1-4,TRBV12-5,ASGLRGRIQHEKLF
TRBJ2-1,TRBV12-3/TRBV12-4,ASRAQPSVHYNEQF
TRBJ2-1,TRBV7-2,ASSFRADEQF
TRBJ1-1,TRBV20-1,SAARGPNTEAF
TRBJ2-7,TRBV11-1,ASSLRLADYEQY